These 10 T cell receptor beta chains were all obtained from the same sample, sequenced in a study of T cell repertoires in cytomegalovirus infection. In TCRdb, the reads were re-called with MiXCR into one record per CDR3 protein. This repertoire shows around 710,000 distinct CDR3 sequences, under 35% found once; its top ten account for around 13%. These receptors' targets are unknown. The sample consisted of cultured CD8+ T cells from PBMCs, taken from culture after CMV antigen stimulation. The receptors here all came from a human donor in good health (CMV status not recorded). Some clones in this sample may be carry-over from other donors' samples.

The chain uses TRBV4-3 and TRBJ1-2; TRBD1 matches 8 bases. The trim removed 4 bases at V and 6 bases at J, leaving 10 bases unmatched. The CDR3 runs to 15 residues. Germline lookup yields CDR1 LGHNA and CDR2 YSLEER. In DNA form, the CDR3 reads TGCGCCAGCAGCCCCATTATGGGACAGGATAATGGCTACACCTTC. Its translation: CASSPIMGQDNGYTF.

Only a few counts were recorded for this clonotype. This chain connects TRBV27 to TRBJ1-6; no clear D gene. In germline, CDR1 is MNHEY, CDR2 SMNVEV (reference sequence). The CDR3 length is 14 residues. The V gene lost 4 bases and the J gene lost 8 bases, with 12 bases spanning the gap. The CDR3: CASSSDGAYSPLHF. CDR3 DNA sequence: TGTGCCAGCAGTTCGGACGGAGCCTATTCACCCCTCCACTTT.

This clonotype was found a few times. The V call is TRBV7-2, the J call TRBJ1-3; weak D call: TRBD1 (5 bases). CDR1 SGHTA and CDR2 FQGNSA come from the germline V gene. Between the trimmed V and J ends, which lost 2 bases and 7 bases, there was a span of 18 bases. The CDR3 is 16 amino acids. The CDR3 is CASSLFWDYSDNTIYF. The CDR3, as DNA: TGTGCCAGCAGCTTATTCTGGGACTACTCTGACAACACCATATATTTT.

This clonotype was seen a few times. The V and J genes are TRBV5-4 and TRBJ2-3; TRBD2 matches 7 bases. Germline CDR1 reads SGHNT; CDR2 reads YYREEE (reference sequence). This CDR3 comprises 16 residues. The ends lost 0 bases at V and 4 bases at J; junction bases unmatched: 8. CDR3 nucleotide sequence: TGTGCCAGCAGCTTGGAAGCGGGGAAGGAAGCAGATACGCAGTATTTT. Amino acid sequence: CASSLEAGKEADTQYF.

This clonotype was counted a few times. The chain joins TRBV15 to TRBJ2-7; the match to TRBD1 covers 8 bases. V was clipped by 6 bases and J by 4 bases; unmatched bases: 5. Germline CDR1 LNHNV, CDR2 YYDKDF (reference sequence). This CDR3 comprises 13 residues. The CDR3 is CATRITGGYEQYF. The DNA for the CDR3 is TGTGCCACCAGGATAACAGGGGGATACGAGCAGTACTTC.

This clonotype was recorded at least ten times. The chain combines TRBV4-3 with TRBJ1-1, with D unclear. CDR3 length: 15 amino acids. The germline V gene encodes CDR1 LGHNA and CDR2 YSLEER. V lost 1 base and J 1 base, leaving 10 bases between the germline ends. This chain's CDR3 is CASSQVLDPNTEAFF. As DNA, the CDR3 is TGCGCCAGCAGCCAAGTCCTAGATCCGAACACTGAAGCTTTCTTT.

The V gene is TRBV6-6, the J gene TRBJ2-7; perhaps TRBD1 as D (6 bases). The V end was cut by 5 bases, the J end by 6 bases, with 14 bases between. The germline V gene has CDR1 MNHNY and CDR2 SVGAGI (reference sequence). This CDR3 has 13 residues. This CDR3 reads CASSTGTQGEQYV. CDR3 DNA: TGTGCCAGCAGTACAGGGACCCAGGGCGAGCAGTACGTC.

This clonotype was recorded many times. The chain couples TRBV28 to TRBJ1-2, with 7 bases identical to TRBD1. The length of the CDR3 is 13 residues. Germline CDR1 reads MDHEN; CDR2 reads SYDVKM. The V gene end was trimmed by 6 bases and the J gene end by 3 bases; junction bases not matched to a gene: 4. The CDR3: CASSYGTDYGYTF. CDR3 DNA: TGTGCCAGCAGCTACGGGACAGACTATGGCTACACCTTC.

The CDR3 sequence is CAISEFTSTTLIQETQYF. CDR3 DNA sequence: TGTGCCATCAGTGAGTTTACTAGCACGACCTTAATTCAAGAGACCCAGTACTTC. This chain joins TRBV10-3 and TRBJ2-5; D might be TRBD2 (6 bases). Trimming pared 1 base from V and 2 bases from J, leaving 20 bases between. The CDR3 loop spans 18 amino acids. Germline loops: CDR1 ENHRY, CDR2 SYGVKD.

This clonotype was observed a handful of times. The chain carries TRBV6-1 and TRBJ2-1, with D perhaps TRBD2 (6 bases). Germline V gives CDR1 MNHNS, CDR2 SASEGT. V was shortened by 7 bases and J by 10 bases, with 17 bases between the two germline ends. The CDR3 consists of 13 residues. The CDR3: CASTSAGYREQFF. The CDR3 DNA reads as TGTGCCAGCACCTCGGCGGGGTATCGGGAGCAGTTCTTC.